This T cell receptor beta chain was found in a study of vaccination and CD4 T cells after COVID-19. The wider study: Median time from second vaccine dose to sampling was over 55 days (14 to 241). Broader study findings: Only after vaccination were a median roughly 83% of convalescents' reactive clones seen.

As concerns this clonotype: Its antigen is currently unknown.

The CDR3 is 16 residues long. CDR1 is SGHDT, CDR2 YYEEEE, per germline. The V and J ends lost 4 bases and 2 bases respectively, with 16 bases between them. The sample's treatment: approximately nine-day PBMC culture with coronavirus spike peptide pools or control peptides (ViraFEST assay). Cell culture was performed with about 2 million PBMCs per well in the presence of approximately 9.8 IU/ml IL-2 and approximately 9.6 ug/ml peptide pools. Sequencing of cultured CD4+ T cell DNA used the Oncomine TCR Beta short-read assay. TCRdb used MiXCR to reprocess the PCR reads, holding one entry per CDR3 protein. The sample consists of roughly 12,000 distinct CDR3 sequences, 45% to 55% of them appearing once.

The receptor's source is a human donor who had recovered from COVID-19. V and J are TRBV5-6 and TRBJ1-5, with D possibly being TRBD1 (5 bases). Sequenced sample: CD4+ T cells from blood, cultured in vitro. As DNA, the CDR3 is TGTGCCAGCAGCCCGGATCGGGGGAGGGGCAATCAGCCCCAGCATTTT. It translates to CASSPDRGRGNQPQHF.